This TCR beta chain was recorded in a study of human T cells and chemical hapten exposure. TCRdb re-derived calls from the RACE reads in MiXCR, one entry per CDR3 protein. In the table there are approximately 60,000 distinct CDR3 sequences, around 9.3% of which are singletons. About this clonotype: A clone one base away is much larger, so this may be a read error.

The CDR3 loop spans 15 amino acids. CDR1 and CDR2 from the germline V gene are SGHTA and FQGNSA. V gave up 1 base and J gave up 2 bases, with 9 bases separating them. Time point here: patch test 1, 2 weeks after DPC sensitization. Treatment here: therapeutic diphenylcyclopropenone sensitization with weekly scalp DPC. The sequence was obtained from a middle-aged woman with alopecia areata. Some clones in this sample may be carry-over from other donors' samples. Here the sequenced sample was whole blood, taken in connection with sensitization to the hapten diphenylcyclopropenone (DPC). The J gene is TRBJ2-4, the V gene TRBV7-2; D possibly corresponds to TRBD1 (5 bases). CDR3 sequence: CASSLVDRPKNIQYF. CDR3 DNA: TGTGCCAGCAGCTTAGTCGACAGACCCAAAAACATTCAGTACTTC. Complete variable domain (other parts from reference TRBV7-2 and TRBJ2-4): GAGVSQSPSNKVTEKGKDVELRCDPISGHTALYWYRQSLGQGLEFLIYFQGNSAPDKSGLPSDRFSAERTGGSVSTLTIQRTQQEDSAVYLCASSLVDRPKNIQYFGAGTRLSVL.